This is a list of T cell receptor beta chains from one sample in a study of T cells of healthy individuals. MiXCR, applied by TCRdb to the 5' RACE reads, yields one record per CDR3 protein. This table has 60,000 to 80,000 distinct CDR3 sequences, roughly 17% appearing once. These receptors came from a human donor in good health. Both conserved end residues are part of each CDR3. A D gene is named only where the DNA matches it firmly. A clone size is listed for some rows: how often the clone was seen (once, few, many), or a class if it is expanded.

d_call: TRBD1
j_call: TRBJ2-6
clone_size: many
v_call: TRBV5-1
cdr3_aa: CASSPRSTGDGANVLTF
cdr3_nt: TGCGCCAGCAGCCCACGGTCGACAGGGGACGGGGCCAACGTCCTGACTTTC

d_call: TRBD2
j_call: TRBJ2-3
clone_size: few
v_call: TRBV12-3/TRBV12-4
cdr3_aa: CASSLATLAGGPDTQYF
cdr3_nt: TGTGCCAGCAGTTTAGCGACACTAGCGGGAGGCCCAGATACGCAGTATTTT

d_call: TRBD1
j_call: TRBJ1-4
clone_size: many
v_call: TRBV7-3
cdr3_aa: CASSLKERGQGGEKLFF
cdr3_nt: TGTGCCAGCAGCCTAAAAGAAAGGGGACAGGGAGGTGAAAAACTGTTTTTT

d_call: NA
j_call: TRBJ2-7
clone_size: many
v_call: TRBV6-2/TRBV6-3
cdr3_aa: CASSYGRSSYEQYF
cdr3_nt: TGTGCCAGCAGTTACGGGCGGAGCTCCTACGAGCAGTACTTC

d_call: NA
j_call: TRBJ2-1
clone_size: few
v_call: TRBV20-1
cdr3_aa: CSARDRASPLQQFF
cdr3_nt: TGCAGTGCTAGAGATCGAGCGTCTCCCCTTCAGCAGTTCTTC

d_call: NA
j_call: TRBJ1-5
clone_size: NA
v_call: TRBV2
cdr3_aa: CASSEGFQPQHF
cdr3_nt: TGTGCCAGCAGTGAAGGCTTTCAGCCCCAGCATTTT

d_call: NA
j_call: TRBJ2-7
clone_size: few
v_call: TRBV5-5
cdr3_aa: CASGPRTRDEQYF
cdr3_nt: TGTGCCAGCGGCCCCCGGACGAGGGACGAGCAGTACTTC

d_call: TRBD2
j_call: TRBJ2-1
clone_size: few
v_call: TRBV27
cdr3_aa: CASSSGTSGASSYNEQFF
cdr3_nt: TGTGCCAGCAGTTCCGGGACTAGCGGGGCCAGCTCCTACAATGAGCAGTTCTTC

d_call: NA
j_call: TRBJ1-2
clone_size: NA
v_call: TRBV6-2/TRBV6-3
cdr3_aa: CASRSSGYTF
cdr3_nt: TGTGCCAGCCGGTCCTCTGGCTACACCTTC

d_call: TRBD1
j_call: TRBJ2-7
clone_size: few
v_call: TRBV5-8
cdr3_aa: CASRFRLLTGKNEQYF
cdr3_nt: TGTGCCAGCCGATTCCGGTTATTGACAGGGAAGAACGAGCAGTACTTC

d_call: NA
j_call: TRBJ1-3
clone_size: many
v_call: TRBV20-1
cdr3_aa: CSARQFSGNTIYF
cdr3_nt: TGCAGTGCTAGACAGTTCTCTGGAAACACCATATATTTT

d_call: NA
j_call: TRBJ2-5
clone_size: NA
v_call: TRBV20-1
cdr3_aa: CSARDPESPQETQYF
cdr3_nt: TGCAGTGCTAGAGATCCTGAGAGCCCTCAAGAGACCCAGTACTTC

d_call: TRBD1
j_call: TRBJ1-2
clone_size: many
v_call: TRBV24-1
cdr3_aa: CATSDPGQGGRGYTF
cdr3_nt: TGTGCCACCAGTGATCCAGGACAGGGAGGGCGAGGCTACACCTTC

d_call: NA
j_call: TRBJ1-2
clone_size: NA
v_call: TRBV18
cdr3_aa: CASSDPGPYIGGYTF
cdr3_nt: TGTGCCAGCTCGGATCCGGGACCCTACATTGGCGGCTACACCTTC

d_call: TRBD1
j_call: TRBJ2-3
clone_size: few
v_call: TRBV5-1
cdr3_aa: CASSLDGTGIDTQYF
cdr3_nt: TGCGCCAGCAGCTTGGATGGGACAGGGATCGATACGCAGTATTTT

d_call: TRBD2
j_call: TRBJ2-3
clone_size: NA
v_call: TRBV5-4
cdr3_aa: CASGTSGGALSTDTQYF
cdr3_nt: TGTGCCAGCGGAACTAGCGGGGGGGCCTTAAGCACAGATACGCAGTATTTT

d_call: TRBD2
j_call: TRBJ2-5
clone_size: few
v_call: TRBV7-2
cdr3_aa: CASSRGLAQGETQYF
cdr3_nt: TGTGCCAGCAGCCGAGGACTAGCGCAGGGAGAGACCCAGTACTTC

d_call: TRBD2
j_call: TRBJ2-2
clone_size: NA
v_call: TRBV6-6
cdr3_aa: CASSYWTSGSPGELFF
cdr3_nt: TGTGCCAGCAGTTACTGGACTAGCGGGAGCCCCGGGGAGCTGTTTTTT

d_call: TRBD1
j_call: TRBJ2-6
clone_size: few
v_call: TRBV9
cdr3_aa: CASSVTRDRVIAGANVLTF
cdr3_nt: TGTGCCAGCAGCGTGACCCGGGACAGGGTTATCGCTGGGGCCAACGTCCTGACTTTC

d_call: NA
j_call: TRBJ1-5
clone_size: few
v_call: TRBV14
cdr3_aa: CALSGHPIPDQPQHF
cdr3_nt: TGTGCCCTGAGTGGACACCCTATCCCCGATCAGCCCCAGCATTTT

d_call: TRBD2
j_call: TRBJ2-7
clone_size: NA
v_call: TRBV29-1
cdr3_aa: CSVGRGERSYEQYF
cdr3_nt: TGCAGCGTTGGACGGGGGGAAAGATCCTACGAGCAGTACTTC

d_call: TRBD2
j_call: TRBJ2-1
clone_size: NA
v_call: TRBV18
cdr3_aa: CASSPPGREMHEQFF
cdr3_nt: TGTGCCAGCTCACCACCGGGGCGGGAGATGCATGAGCAGTTCTTC

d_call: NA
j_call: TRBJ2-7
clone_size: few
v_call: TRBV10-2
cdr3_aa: CASSESSDSERGPLGQYF
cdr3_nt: TGCGCCAGCAGTGAGTCGAGTGACTCCGAGAGGGGTCCCCTGGGGCAGTACTTC

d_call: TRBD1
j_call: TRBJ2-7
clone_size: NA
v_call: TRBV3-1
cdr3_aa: CASSRDSSSYEQYF
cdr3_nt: TGTGCCAGCAGCCGGGACAGCAGCTCCTACGAGCAGTACTTC

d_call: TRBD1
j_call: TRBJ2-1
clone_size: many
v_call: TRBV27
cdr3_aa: CASSDGTGIYNEQFF
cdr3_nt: TGTGCCAGCAGCGACGGGACAGGGATTTACAATGAGCAGTTCTTC

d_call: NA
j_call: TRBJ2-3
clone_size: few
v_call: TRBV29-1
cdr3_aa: CSVEQGRGDTQYF
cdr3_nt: TGCAGCGTTGAACAGGGACGGGGAGATACGCAGTATTTT

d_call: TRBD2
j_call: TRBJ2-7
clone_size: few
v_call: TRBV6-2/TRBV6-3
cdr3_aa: CASSSKRGGGYEQYF
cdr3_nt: TGTGCCAGCAGTTCGAAGCGGGGGGGCGGCTACGAGCAGTACTTC

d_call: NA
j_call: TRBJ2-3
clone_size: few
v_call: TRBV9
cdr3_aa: CASSAAPRVPDTQYF
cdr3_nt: TGTGCCAGCAGCGCCGCCCCCCGGGTCCCCGATACGCAGTATTTT

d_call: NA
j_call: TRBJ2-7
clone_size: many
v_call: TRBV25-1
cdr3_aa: CASSEFPGSNEQYF
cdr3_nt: TGTGCCAGCAGTGAATTCCCGGGATCTAACGAGCAGTACTTC

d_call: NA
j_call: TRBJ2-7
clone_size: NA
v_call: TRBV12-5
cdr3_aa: CASGLVRPSSYEQYF
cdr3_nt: TGTGCTAGTGGTTTGGTACGGCCGAGCTCCTACGAGCAGTACTTC

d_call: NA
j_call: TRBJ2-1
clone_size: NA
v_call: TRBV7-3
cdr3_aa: CASSLDGRSTYNEQFF
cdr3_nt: TGTGCCAGCAGCCTCGACGGTCGATCGACCTACAATGAGCAGTTCTTC

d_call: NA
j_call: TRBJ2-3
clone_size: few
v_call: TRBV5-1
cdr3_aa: CASSLVGGDTDTQYF
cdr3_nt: TGCGCCAGCAGCTTGGTCGGGGGCGACACAGATACGCAGTATTTT

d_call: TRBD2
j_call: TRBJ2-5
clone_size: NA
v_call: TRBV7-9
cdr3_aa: CASSFSLGASGSRRGETQYF
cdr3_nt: TGTGCCAGCAGCTTCAGCCTCGGGGCCAGCGGGAGCCGTAGAGGAGAGACCCAGTACTTC

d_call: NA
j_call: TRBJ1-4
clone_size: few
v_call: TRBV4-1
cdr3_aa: CASSQDPGTGNEKLFF
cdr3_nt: TGCGCCAGCAGCCAAGATCCCGGGACGGGGAATGAAAAACTGTTTTTT

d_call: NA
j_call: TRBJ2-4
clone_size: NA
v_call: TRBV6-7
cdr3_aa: CASSYWTGADIQYF
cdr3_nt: TGTGCCAGCAGTTATTGGACCGGAGCGGACATTCAGTACTTC

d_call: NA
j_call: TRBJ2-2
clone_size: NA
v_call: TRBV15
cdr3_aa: CATSRDIPGELFF
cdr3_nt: TGTGCCACCAGCAGAGACATACCGGGGGAGCTGTTTTTT

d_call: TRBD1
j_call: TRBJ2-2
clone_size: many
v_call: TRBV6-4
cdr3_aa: CASSDSPGQGAGELFF
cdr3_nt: TGTGCCAGCAGTGACTCCCCGGGACAGGGGGCCGGGGAGCTGTTTTTT

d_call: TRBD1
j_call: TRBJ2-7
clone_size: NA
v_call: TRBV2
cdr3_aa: CASSEALFDRDSYEQYF
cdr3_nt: TGTGCCAGCAGTGAAGCGCTTTTCGACAGGGACTCCTACGAGCAGTACTTC

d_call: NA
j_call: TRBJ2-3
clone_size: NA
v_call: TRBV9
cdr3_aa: CASSVGVSPDTQYF
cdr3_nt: TGTGCCAGCAGCGTAGGTGTTAGCCCAGATACGCAGTATTTT

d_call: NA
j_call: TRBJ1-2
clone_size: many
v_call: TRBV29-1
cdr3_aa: CSVRGSFVLGYTF
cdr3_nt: TGCAGCGTCCGAGGGAGTTTCGTGTTGGGCTACACCTTC

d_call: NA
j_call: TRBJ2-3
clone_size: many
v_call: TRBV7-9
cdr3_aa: CASSPFSSASTDTQYF
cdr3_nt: TGTGCCAGCAGCCCCTTCTCAAGCGCCAGCACAGATACGCAGTATTTT

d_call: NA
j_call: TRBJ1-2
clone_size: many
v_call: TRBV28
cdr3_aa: CASSFGHNYGYTF
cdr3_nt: TGTGCCAGCAGTTTCGGCCATAACTATGGCTACACCTTC

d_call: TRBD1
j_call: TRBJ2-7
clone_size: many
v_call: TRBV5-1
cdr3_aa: CASSLKTGSEQYF
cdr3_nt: TGCGCCAGCAGCTTGAAGACAGGGAGCGAGCAGTACTTC

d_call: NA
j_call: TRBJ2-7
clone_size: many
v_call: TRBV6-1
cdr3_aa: CASSEANGGYSTDEQYF
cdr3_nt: TGTGCCAGCAGTGAAGCGAATGGGGGCTATTCGACTGACGAGCAGTACTTC

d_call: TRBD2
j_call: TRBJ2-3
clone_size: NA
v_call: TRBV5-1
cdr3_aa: CASSPLAGSTDTQYF
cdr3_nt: TGCGCCAGCAGCCCCTTAGCGGGAAGCACAGATACGCAGTATTTT

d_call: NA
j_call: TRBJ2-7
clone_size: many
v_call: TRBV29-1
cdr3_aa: CSVGASYEQYF
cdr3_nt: TGCAGCGTTGGGGCTTCCTACGAGCAGTACTTC

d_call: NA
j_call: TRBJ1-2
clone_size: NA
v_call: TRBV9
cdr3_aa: CASSVARQGDYTF
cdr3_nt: TGTGCCAGCAGCGTAGCTCGTCAGGGAGACTACACCTTC

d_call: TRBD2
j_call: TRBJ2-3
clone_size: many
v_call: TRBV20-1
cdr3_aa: CSARRTSGSTDTQYF
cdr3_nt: TGCAGTGCTAGGCGGACTAGCGGGAGCACAGATACGCAGTATTTT

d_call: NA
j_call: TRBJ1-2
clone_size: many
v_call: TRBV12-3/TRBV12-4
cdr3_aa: CASTEGPNYGYTF
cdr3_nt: TGTGCCAGCACAGAGGGGCCTAACTATGGCTACACCTTC